The present entry profiles one T cell receptor (beta chain) with its context. The data belong to a study of shared clonotypes between healthy human individuals. The healthy adult donors were HIV-negative and reported no recent acute infections or vaccinations. The V end was cut by 5 bases, the J end by 4 bases, with 32 bases between. Germline values: CDR1 GTSNPN, CDR2 SVGIG (reference sequence). The length of the CDR3 is 19 residues. The table came from immunoSEQ multiplex PCR; TCRdb's copy has only in-frame clones and leaves some out. This table holds approximately 2.5 million clones, 93% found once.

The chain recombines TRBV30 with TRBJ1-1, with D tentatively TRBD1 (6 bases). The specimen sequenced was naive CD4+ T cells from PBMCs. Regarding subset: CD45RA+ positively selected. This receptor was obtained from a man between 18 and 35 years old in good health. Some clones in this sample may be carry-over from other donors' samples. CDR3 protein: CAWSRTGATFSLTGTEAFF. CDR3 bases: TGTGCCTGGTCCAGGACCGGGGCTACATTTTCCCTGACAGGCACTGAAGCTTTCTTT.